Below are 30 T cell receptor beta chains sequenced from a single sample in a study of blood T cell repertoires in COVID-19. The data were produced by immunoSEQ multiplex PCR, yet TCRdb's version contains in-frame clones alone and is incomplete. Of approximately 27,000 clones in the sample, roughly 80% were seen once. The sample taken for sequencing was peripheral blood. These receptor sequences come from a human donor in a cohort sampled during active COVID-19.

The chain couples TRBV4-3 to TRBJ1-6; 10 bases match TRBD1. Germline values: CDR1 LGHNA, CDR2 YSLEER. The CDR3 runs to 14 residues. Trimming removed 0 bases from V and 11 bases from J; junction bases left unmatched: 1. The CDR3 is CASSQEGQGTPLHF. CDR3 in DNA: TGCGCCAGCAGCCAAGAGGGACAGGGGACACCCCTCCACTTT.

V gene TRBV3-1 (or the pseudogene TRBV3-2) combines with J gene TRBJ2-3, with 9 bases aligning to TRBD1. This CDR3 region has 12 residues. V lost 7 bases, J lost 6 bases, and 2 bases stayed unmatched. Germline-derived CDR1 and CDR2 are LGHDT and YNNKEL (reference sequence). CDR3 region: CASKTGGDTQYF. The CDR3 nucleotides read TGTGCCAGCAAGACAGGGGGTGATACGCAGTATTTT.

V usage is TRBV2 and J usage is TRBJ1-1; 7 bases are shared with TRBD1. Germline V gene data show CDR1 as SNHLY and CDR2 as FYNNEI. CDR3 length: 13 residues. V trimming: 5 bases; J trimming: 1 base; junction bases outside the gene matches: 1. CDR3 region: CASSRDRNTEAFF. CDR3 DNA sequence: TGTGCCAGCAGTCGGGACAGGAACACTGAAGCTTTCTTT.

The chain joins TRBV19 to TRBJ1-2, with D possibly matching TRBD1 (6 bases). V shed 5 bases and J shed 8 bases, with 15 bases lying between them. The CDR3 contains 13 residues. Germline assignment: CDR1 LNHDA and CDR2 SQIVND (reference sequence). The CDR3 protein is CASSVTGFRGYTF. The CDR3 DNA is TGTGCCAGTAGTGTAACAGGGTTTAGGGGCTACACCTTC. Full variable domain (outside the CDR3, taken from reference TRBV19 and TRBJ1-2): DGGITQSPKYLFRKEGQNVTLSCEQNLNHDAMYWYRQDPGQGLRLIYYSQIVNDFQKGDIAEGYSVSREKKESFPLTVTSAQKNPTAFYLCASSVTGFRGYTFGSGTRLTVV.

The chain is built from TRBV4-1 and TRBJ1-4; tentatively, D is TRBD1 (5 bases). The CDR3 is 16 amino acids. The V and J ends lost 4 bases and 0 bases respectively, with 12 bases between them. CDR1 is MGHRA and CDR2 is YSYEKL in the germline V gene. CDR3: CASSPPPGATNEKLFF. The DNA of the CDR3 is TGCGCCAGCAGCCCACCTCCGGGGGCAACTAATGAAAAACTGTTTTTT.

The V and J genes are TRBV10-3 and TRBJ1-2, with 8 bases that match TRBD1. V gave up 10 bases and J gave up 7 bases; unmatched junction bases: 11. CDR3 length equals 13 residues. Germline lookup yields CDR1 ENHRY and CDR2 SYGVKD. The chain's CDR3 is CATQPGQDPGYTF. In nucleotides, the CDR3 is TGTGCCACACAACCGGGACAGGACCCTGGCTACACCTTC.

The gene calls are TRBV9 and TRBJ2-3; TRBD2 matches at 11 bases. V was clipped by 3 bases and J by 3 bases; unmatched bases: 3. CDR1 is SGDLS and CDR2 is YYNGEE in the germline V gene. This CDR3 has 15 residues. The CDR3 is CASSAIAGGTDTQYF. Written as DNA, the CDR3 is TGTGCCAGCAGCGCCATAGCGGGAGGGACAGATACGCAGTATTTT.

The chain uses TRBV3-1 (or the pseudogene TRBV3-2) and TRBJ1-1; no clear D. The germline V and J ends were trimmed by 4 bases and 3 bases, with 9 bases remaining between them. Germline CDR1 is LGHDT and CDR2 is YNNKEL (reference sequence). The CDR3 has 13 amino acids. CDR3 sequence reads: CASSLDGDTEAFF. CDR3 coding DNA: TGTGCCAGCAGCCTCGACGGAGACACTGAAGCTTTCTTT.

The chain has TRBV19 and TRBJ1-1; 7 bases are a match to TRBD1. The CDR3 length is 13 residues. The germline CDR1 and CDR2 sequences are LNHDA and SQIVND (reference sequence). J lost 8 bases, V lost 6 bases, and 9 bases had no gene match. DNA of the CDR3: TGTGCCAGTAGCTCGGACAGGCAAATCGAAGCTTTCTTT. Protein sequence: CASSSDRQIEAFF.

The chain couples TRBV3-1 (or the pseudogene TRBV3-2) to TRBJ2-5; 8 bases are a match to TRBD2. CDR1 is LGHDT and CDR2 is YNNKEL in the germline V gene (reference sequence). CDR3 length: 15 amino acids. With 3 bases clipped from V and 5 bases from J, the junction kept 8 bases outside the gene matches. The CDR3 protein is CASSHPGRDRETQYF. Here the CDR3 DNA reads TGTGCCAGCAGCCACCCCGGGAGGGACCGCGAGACCCAGTACTTC.

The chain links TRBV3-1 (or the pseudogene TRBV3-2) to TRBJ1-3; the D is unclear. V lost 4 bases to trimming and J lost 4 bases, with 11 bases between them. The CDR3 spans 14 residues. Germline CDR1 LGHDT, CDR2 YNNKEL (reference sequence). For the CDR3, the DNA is TGTGCCAGCAGCCTCAAGGGAGGGGGAAACACCATATATTTT. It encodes CASSLKGGGNTIYF.

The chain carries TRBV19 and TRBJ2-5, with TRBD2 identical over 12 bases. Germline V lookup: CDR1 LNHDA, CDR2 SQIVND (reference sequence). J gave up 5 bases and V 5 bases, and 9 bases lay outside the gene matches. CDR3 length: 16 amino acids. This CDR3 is CASSHRLAGARETQYF. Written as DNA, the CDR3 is TGTGCCAGTAGTCACCGACTAGCGGGGGCCCGGGAGACCCAGTACTTC.

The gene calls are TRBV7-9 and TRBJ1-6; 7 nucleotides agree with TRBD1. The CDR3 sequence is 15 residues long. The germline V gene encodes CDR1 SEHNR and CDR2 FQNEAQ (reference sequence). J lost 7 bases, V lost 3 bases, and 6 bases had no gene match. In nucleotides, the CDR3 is TGTGCCAGCAGCTTTAGGGGACAGCAAAATTCACCCCTCCACTTT. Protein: CASSFRGQQNSPLHF. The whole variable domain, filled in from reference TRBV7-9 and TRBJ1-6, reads DTGVSQNPRHKITKRGQNVTFRCDPISEHNRLYWYRQTLGQGPEFLTYFQNEAQLEKSRLLSDRFSAERPKGSFSTLEIQRTEQGDSAMYLCASSFRGQQNSPLHFGNGTRLTVT.

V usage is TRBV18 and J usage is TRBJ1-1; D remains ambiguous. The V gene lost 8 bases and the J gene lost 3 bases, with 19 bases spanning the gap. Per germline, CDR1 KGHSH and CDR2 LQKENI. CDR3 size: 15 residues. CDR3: CASTSLAFEDTEAFF. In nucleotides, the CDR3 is TGTGCCAGCACGAGCTTAGCGTTTGAGGACACTGAAGCTTTCTTT. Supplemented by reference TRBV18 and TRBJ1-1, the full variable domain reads NAGVMQNPRHLVRRRGQEARLRCSPMKGHSHVYWYRQLPEEGLKFMVYLQKENIIDESGMPKERFSAEFPKEGPSILRIQQVVRGDSAAYFCASTSLAFEDTEAFFGQGTRLTVV.

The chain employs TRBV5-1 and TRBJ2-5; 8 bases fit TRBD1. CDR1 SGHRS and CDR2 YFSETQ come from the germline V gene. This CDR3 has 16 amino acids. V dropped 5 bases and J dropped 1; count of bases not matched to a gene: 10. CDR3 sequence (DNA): TGCGCCAGCAGAAGCCCTGGGACAGGAGGCCAAGAGACCCAGTACTTC. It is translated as CASRSPGTGGQETQYF.

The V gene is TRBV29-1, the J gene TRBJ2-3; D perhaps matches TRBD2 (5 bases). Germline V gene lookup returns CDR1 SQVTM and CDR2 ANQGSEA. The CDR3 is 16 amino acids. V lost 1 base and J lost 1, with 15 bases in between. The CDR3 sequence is CSVEGGVSPRTDTQYF. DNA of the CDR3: TGCAGCGTTGAAGGGGGAGTGTCCCCTCGCACAGATACGCAGTATTTT.

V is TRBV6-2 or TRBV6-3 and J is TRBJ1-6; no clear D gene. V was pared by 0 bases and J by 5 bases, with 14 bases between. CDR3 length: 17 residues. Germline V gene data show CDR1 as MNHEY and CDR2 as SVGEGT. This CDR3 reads CASSYSPGAKDNSPLHF. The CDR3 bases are TGTGCCAGCAGTTACTCGCCGGGAGCCAAGGATAATTCACCCCTCCACTTT.

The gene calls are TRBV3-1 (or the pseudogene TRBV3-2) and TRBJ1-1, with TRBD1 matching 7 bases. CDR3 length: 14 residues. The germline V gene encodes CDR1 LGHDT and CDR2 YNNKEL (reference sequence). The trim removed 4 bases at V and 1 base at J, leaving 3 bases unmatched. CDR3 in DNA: TGTGCCAGCAGCCGAGGACAGGAGAACACTGAAGCTTTCTTT. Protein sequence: CASSRGQENTEAFF.

CDR3 bases: TGTGCCACCAGCAGAGATCCCAAGGACAGTGGAAACACCGGGGAGCTGTTTTTT. Translated: CATSRDPKDSGNTGELFF. J is TRBJ2-2 and V is TRBV15; tentatively, D is TRBD1 (6 bases). CDR1 and CDR2 (germline): LNHNV, YYDKDF (reference sequence). The CDR3 is 18 amino acids. V lost 0 bases, J lost 2 bases, and 16 bases lay in between.

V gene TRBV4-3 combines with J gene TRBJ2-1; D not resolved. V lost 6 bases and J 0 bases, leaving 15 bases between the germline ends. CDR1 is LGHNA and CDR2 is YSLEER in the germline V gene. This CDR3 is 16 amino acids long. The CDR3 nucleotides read TGCGCCAGCAGTTTACAGCACCTTAGCTCCTACAATGAGCAGTTCTTC. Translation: CASSLQHLSSYNEQFF.

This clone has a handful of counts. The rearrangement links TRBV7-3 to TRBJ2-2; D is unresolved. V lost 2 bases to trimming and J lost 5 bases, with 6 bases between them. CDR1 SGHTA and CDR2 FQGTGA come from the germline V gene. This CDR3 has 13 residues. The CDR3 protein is CASSLGRTGELFF. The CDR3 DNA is TGTGCCAGCAGCTTAGGGCGTACCGGGGAGCTGTTTTTT.

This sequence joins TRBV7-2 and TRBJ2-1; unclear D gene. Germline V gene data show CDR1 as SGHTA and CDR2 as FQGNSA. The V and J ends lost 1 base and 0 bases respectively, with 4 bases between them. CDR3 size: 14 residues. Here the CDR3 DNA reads TGTGCCAGCAGCTTAGGTAGCTCCTACAATGAGCAGTTCTTC. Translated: CASSLGSSYNEQFF.

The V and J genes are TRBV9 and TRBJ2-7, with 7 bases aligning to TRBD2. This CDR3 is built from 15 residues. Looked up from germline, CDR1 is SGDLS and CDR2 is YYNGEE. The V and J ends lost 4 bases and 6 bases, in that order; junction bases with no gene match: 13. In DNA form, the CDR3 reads TGTGCCAGCAGCCCAGGGCCAGCGGGATCGGGCGAGCAGTACTTC. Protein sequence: CASSPGPAGSGEQYF.

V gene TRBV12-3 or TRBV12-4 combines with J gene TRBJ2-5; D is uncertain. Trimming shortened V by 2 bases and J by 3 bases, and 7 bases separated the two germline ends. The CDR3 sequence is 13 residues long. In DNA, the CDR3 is TGTGCCAGCAGTTTAACCAGTAAAGAGACCCAGTACTTC. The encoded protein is CASSLTSKETQYF.

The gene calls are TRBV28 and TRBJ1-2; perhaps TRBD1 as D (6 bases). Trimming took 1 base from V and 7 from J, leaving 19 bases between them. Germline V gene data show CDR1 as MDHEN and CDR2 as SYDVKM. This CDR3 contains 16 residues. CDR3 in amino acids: CASSLSGTGSLGGYTF. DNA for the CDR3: TGTGCCAGCAGTTTATCGGGTACAGGGAGTTTGGGTGGCTACACCTTC.

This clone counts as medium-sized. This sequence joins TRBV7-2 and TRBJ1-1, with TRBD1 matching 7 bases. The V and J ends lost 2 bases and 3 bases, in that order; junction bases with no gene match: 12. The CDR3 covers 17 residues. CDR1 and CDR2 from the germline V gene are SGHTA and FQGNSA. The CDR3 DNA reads TGTGCCAGCAGCTTATTGGTCCTGGGCAGGGGGGACACTGAAGCTTTCTTT. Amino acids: CASSLLVLGRGDTEAFF.

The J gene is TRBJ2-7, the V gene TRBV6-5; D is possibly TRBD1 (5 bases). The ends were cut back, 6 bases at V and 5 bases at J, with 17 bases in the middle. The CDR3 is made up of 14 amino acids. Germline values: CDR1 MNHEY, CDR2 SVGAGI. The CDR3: CASSLQGPPDEQYF. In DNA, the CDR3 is TGTGCCAGCAGCCTTCAGGGCCCCCCTGACGAGCAGTACTTC.

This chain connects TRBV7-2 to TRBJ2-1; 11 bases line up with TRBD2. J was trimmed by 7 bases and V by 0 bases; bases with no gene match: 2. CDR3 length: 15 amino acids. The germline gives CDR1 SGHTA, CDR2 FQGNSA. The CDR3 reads CASSLAPSGRNEQFF. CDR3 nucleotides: TGTGCCAGCAGCTTAGCGCCTAGCGGGAGGAATGAGCAGTTCTTC.

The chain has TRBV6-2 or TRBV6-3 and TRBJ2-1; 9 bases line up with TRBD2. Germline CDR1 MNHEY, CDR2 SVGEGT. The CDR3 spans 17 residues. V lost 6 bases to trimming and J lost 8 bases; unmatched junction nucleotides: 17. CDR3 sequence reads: CASSFTSGPARSDEQFF. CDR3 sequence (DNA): TGTGCCAGCAGCTTCACTAGCGGGCCTGCCCGTAGCGATGAGCAGTTCTTC.

CDR3 region: CASSPGLATTTGELFF. In DNA form, the CDR3 reads TGTGCCAGCAGCCCAGGACTAGCGACCACCACCGGGGAGCTGTTTTTT. V usage is TRBV5-4 and J usage is TRBJ2-2; TRBD2 matches at 9 bases. Germline V gives CDR1 SGHNT, CDR2 YYREEE (reference sequence). V gave up 4 bases and J gave up 4 bases; unmatched junction bases: 8. The CDR3 is 16 residues long.